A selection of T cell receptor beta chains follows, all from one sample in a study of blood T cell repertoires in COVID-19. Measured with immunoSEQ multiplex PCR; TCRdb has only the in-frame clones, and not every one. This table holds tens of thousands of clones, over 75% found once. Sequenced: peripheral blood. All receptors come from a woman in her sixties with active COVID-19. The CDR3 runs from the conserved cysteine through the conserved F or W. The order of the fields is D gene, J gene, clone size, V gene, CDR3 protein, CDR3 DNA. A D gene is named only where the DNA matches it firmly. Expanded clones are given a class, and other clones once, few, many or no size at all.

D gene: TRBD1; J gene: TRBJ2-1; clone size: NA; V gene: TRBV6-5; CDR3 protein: CAAGGSYNEQFF; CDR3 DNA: TGTGCCGCAGGGGGTTCCTACAATGAGCAGTTCTTC
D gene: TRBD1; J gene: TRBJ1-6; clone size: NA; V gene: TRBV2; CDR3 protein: CASSRDRVNSPLHF; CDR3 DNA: TGTGCCAGCAGTCGGGACAGGGTAAATTCACCCCTCCACTTT
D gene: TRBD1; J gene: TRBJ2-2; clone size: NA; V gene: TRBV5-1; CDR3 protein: CASSSISGGETGELFF; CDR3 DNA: TGCGCCAGCAGCTCTATCTCAGGGGGCGAAACCGGGGAGCTGTTTTTT
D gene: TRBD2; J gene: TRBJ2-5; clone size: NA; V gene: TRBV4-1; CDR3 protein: CASSQRIGGTIETQYF; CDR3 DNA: TGCGCCAGCAGCCAAAGAATCGGGGGGACGATCGAGACCCAGTACTTC
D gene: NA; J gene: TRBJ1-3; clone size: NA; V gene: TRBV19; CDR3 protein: CATRDISGNTIYF; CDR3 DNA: TGTGCCACCAGGGACATCTCTGGAAACACCATATATTTT
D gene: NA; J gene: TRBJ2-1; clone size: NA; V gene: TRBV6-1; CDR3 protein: CASSEPRLGGALRNEQFF; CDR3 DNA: TGTGCCAGCAGTGAACCCCGACTGGGGGGGGCACTAAGGAATGAGCAGTTCTTC
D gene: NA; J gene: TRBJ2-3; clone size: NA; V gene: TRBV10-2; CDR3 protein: CAARDFLTDTQYF; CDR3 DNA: TGCGCCGCGAGGGACTTCCTCACAGATACGCAGTATTTT
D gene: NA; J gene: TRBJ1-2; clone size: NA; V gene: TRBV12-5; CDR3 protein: CASDAGFDYGYTF; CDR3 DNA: TGTGCTAGTGATGCGGGTTTCGACTATGGCTACACCTTC
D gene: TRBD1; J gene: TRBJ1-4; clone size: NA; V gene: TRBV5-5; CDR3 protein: CATGRGQGYEKLFF; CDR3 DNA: TGTGCCACCGGGAGGGGACAGGGGTACGAAAAACTGTTTTTT
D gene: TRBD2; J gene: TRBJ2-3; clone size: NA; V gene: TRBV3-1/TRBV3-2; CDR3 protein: CASSPGTSGGDADTQYF; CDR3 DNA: TGTGCCAGCAGCCCAGGGACTAGCGGGGGGGATGCAGATACGCAGTATTTT
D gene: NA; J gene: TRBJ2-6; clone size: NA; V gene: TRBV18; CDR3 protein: CASSPAFSTRLGSGANVLTF; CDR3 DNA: TGTGCCAGCTCACCCGCGTTTTCGACGAGGCTCGGCTCTGGGGCCAACGTCCTGACTTTC
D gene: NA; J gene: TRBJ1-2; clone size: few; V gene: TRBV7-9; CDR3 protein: CASSLNHTPRYGYTF; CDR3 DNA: TGTGCCAGCAGCTTAAATCATACCCCGAGGTATGGCTACACCTTC
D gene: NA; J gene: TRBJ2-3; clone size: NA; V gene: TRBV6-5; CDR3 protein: CASMRDPSTDTQYF; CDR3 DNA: TGTGCCAGCATGCGGGACCCTTCAACAGATACGCAGTATTTT
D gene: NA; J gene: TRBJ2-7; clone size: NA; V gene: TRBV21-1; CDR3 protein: CASSKGGGRRVEQYF; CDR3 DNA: TGTGCCAGCAGCAAAGGCGGAGGAAGGAGGGTGGAGCAGTACTTC
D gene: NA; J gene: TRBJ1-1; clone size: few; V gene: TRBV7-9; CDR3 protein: CASSLALGNTEAFF; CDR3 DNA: TGTGCCAGCAGCTTAGCACTAGGGAACACTGAAGCTTTCTTT
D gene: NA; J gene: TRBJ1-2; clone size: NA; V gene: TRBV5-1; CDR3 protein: CASSPGQEAGYTF; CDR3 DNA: TGCGCCAGCAGCCCCGGACAAGAGGCTGGCTACACCTTC
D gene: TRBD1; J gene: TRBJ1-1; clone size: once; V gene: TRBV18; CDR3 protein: CASSLGQMLNEAFF; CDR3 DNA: TGTGCCAGCTCACTGGGACAGATGTTAAATGAAGCTTTCTTT